A selection of T cell receptor beta chains follows, all from one sample in a study of T-cell reconstitution after alpha-beta-depleted transplantation in children. TCRdb ran MiXCR on the PCR reads and lists one entry per CDR3 protein. Of hundreds of thousands of distinct CDR3 sequences in the sample, under 12% are singletons; the top ten hold about 2%. The sample was PBMCs, taken before TCRalphabeta/CD19-depleted stem cell transplant. The receptors here all came from a child aged 2 to 10 with inherited bone marrow failure, due to receive a stem cell transplant. The CDR3 runs from the conserved cysteine through the conserved F or W. Fields, in order: clone size, D gene, J gene, V gene, CDR3 DNA, CDR3 protein. D genes are given only for firm matches. Not all rows give a size; the values are once, few, many and, for expanded clones, a class.

>few|-|TRBJ2-7|TRBV20-1
TGCAGTGCTAGAGATGGGGCTAGCAGCTCCTACGAGCAGTACTTC
CSARDGASSSYEQYF
>many|TRBD2|TRBJ2-7|TRBV25-1
TGTGCCAGCAGTGAATCAACGGGAGGGACCTACGAGCAGTACTTC
CASSESTGGTYEQYF
>many|-|TRBJ2-5|TRBV28
TGTGCCAGCATTCCACAAAGTCAAGAGACCCAGTACTTC
CASIPQSQETQYF
>many|-|TRBJ2-2|TRBV10-1
TGCGCCAGCAGTGAGTCGCTAACTGGCACCGGGGAGCTGTTTTTT
CASSESLTGTGELFF
>many|-|TRBJ2-1|TRBV7-9
TGTGCCACCACCGCGGGTGACTCCTACAATGAGCAGTTCTTC
CATTAGDSYNEQFF
>many|-|TRBJ2-7|TRBV1
TGCACCAGCAGCCAAGAAAGAGGAAGGGCCTCCGAGCAGTACTTC
CTSSQERGRASEQYF
>-|-|TRBJ1-1|TRBV12-3/TRBV12-4
TGTGCCACCCAAGGCGGTTGGGGTCCGTTTGAAGCTTTCTTT
CATQGGWGPFEAFF
>many|-|TRBJ2-3|TRBV29-1
TGCAGCGTTGGGGGCGGCTACTTGGCAGATACGCAGTATTTT
CSVGGGYLADTQYF
>many|-|TRBJ2-5|TRBV20-1
TGCAGGACGGACAGGGAGGGGGAGACCCAGTACTTC
CRTDREGETQYF
>many|-|TRBJ2-7|TRBV29-1
TGCAGCGTTGAACTGAGCTCCTACGAGCAGTACTTC
CSVELSSYEQYF
>many|-|TRBJ2-7|TRBV28
TGTGCCAGCAGCCTGACTGACCTGCTACCCGAGCAGTACTTC
CASSLTDLLPEQYF
>many|TRBD1|TRBJ2-1|TRBV6-1
TGTGCCAGCAGTCCTACAGGGGGCGCGAGGTCCTACAATGAGCAGTTCTTC
CASSPTGGARSYNEQFF
>many|-|TRBJ2-7|TRBV6-2/TRBV6-3
TGTGCCAGCAGTTCCGCAGCCGCCTACGAGCAGTACTTC
CASSSAAAYEQYF
>many|-|TRBJ1-5|TRBV7-2
TGTGCCAGCAGCTACGGGGGGGCGCGCAATCAGCCCCAGCATTTT
CASSYGGARNQPQHF
>many|-|TRBJ1-3|TRBV12-3/TRBV12-4
TGTGCCAGCAGGACCCTGGGGGGATCAGGTGGAAACACCATATATTTT
CASRTLGGSGGNTIYF
>many|-|TRBJ2-7|TRBV6-1
TGTGCCAGCAGAACGACAGTTACCTACGAGCAGTACTTC
CASRTTVTYEQYF
>many|-|TRBJ2-5|TRBV20-1
TGCAGTGCTAGGCAGGGGGAGGAAGAGACCCAGTACTTC
CSARQGEEETQYF
>many|-|TRBJ2-7|TRBV4-3
TGCGCCAGCAGCCAAGAGAGCGGACCCCACTACGAGCAGTACTTC
CASSQESGPHYEQYF
>many|-|TRBJ2-7|TRBV4-3
TGCGCCAGCAGCCAATTTTCGGGGGGCTCGTACGAGCAGTACTTC
CASSQFSGGSYEQYF
>many|TRBD1|TRBJ1-3|TRBV20-1
TGCAGTGCCGACCTGGGTAGGGGGCTAGGAAACACCATATATTTT
CSADLGRGLGNTIYF
>-|-|TRBJ1-2|TRBV4-1
TGCGCCAGCAGCCACGCGCGGTTCCGGGACACCGGAAAAAGAGACTATGGCTACACCTTC
CASSHARFRDTGKRDYGYTF
>many|TRBD1|TRBJ2-7|TRBV5-5
TGTGCCAGCAGCCAAGATCCGGACAGGGGCTACGAGCAGTACTTC
CASSQDPDRGYEQYF
>many|TRBD2|TRBJ2-1|TRBV20-1
TGCAGTGCTAGGATGGGACTAGCGGGAAGAATGTTCTTC
CSARMGLAGRMFF
>many|TRBD2|TRBJ2-1|TRBV29-1
TGCAGCTCCCCCGGGGGGGGACCCTACAATGAGCAGTTCTTC
CSSPGGGPYNEQFF
>-|-|TRBJ2-3|TRBV4-2
TGTGCCAGCAGCCAAGAGGGGGCGACTCTGTATTTT
CASSQEGATLYF
>once|TRBD1|TRBJ2-7|TRBV24-1
TGTGCCACCAGTGACGCCCGACAGGGGTCCTCCTACGAGCAGTACTTC
CATSDARQGSSYEQYF
>many|-|TRBJ2-7|TRBV2
TGTGCCAGCAGTGAATTCCACGAGCAGTACTTC
CASSEFHEQYF
>many|TRBD2|TRBJ2-7|TRBV9
TGTGCCAGCAGCGTAGACCTAGCGGGAGCGCGGGAGCAGTACTTC
CASSVDLAGAREQYF
>many|TRBD1|TRBJ2-5|TRBV24-1
TGTGCCACCAGTACAGGGGGCTTGGAGACCCAGTACTTC
CATSTGGLETQYF
>many|-|TRBJ1-1|TRBV4-1
TGCGCCAGCAGCCAAGACCAGGGCCTGAACACTGAAGCTTTCTTT
CASSQDQGLNTEAFF